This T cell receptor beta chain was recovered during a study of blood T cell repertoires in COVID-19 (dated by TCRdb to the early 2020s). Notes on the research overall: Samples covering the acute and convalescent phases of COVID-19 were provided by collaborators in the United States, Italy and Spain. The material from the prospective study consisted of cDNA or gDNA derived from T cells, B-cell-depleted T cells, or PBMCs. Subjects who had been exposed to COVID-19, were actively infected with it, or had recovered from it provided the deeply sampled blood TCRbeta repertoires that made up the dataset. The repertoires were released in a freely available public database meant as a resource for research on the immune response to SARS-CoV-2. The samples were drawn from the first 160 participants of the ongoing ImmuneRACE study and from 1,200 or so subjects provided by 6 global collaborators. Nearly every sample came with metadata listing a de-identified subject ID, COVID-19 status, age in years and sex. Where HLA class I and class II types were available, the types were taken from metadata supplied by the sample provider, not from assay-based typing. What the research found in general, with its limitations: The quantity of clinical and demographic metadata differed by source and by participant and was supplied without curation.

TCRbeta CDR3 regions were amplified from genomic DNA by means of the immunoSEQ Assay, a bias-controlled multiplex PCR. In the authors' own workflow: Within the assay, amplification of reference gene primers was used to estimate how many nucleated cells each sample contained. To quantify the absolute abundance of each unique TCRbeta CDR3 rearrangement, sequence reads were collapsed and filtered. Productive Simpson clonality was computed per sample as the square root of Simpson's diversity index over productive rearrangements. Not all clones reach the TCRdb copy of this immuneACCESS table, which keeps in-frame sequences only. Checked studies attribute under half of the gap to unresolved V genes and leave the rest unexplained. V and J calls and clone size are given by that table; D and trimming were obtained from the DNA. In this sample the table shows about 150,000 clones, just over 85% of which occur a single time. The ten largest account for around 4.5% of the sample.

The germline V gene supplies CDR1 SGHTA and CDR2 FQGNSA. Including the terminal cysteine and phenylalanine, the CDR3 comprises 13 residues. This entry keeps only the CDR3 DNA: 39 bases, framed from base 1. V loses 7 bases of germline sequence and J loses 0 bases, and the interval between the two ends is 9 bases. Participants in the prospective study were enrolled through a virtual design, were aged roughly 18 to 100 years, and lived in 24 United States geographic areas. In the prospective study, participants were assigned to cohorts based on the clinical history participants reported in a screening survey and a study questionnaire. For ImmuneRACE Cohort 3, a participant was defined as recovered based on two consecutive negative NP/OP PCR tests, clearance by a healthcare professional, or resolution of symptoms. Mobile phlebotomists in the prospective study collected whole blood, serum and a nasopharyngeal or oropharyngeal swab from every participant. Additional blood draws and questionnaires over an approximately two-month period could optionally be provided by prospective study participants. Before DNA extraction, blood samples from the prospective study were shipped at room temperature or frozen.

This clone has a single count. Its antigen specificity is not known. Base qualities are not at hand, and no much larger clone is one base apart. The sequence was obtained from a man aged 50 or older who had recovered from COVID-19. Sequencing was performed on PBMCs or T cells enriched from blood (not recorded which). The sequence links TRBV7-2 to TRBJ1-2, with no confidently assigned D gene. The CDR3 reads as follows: CASTLAANYGYTF. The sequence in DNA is TGTGCCAGCACCCTCGCAGCTAACTATGGCTACACCTTC. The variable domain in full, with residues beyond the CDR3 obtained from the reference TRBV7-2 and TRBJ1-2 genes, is GAGVSQSPSNKVTEKGKDVELRCDPISGHTALYWYRQSLGQGLEFLIYFQGNSAPDKSGLPSDRFSAERTGGSVSTLTIQRTQQEDSAVYLCASTLAANYGYTFGSGTRLTVV.